These T cell receptor beta chains were read from a single sample in a study of blood T cell repertoires in COVID-19. Sequencing used immunoSEQ multiplex PCR; TCRdb keeps in-frame clones, though not all of them. The data contain 110,000 to 150,000 clones, less than 80% of them singletons. The sample was peripheral blood. These receptor sequences come from a man aged 55-75 years with acute or convalescent COVID-19. CDR3s include the opening cysteine and the closing phenylalanine or tryptophan. A D gene is named only where the DNA matches it firmly. Expanded clones are given a class, and other clones once, few, many or no size at all.

TRBV28	once	-	TRBJ1-2	TGTGCCAGCAGTTACAGGGCGAGTGGCTACACCTTC	CASSYRASGYTF
TRBV30	-	-	TRBJ1-2	TGTGCCTGGAGAGGCGGGGGTGATGGCTACACCTTC	CAWRGGGDGYTF
TRBV27	-	TRBD2	TRBJ2-1	TGTGCCAGCAGTTTACTCTGGACTAGCGGAAACAATGAGCAGTTCTTC	CASSLLWTSGNNEQFF
TRBV24-1	-	TRBD1	TRBJ1-2	TGTGCCACCAGTTTCCGGGACAGGGGGCGCGAAGATGGCTACACCTTC	CATSFRDRGREDGYTF
TRBV6-5	-	TRBD1	TRBJ1-2	TGTGCCAGCGAGGGACAGGGCGGGGGCTACACCTTC	CASEGQGGGYTF
TRBV7-2	-	TRBD2	TRBJ2-1	TGTGCCAGCAGCTTAGAGGCTGCCGGGGGAGGGAGTGAGCAGTTCTTC	CASSLEAAGGGSEQFF
TRBV28	-	TRBD1	TRBJ1-5	TGTGCCAGCCAACCCACAGGGGGCTTGGGTCAGCCCCAGCATTTT	CASQPTGGLGQPQHF
TRBV24-1	-	-	TRBJ1-1	TGTGCCACCAGACCTAATATTGGGGAGAGGAAGACTGAAGCTTTCTTT	CATRPNIGERKTEAFF
TRBV11-2	-	TRBD1	TRBJ2-5	TGTGCCAGCAGCAGCGCCCGGGACAGGGCAGAGACCCAGTACTTC	CASSSARDRAETQYF
TRBV20-1	few	-	TRBJ1-5	TGCAGTGCTAGTAGATGGGGCGAAGGCAATCAGCCCCAGCATTTT	CSASRWGEGNQPQHF
TRBV4-2	-	-	TRBJ1-6	TGTGCCAGCAGCCAAGATGCGGGGAATCGATCACCCCTCCACTTT	CASSQDAGNRSPLHF
TRBV28	once	TRBD1	TRBJ1-2	TGTGCCAGCAGTTCCGGGACAGGGATGAACTATGGCTACACCTTC	CASSSGTGMNYGYTF
TRBV19	-	TRBD1	TRBJ2-5	TGTGCCAGTAGAGACAGGGGGGCAGAGACCCAGTACTTC	CASRDRGAETQYF
TRBV2	-	TRBD1	TRBJ1-1	TGTGCCAGCAGACCCGGGACAGGGTATCCTGAAGCTTTCTTT	CASRPGTGYPEAFF
TRBV5-1	-	TRBD1	TRBJ1-2	TGCGCCAGCAGCAAATTGACAGGGGGCGCGGAGGGCTACACCTTC	CASSKLTGGAEGYTF
TRBV5-1	-	TRBD1	TRBJ1-5	TGCGCCAGCAGTCCAGGGGGCTTTCAGCCCCAGCATTTT	CASSPGGFQPQHF
TRBV29-1	-	-	TRBJ1-5	TGCAGCGTCGGAACTAGTATGGGACAGCCCCAGCATTTT	CSVGTSMGQPQHF
TRBV28	-	-	TRBJ1-2	TGTGCCAGCCAACTACCACGGGGGGGTGGCTACACCTTC	CASQLPRGGGYTF
TRBV7-2	-	TRBD2	TRBJ2-1	TGTGCCAGCAGCAAAGATAGCGGGAGGGCCGAAAATGAGCAGTTCTTC	CASSKDSGRAENEQFF
TRBV28	-	-	TRBJ2-7	TGTGCCAGCAGTACCGGGATCTCCTACGAGCAGTACTTC	CASSTGISYEQYF
TRBV5-6	-	TRBD1	TRBJ1-1	TGTGCCAGCAGCTTGCCGGGACAGGTGCGCACTGAAGCTTTCTTT	CASSLPGQVRTEAFF
TRBV5-1	-	-	TRBJ2-3	TGCGCCAGCAGCCCTCGGTCCAGCACAGATACGCAGTATTTT	CASSPRSSTDTQYF
TRBV6-5	-	-	TRBJ2-4	TGTGCCAGCAGCGAGGGAGCCAAAAACATTCAGTACTTC	CASSEGAKNIQYF